The clone carrying this T cell receptor beta chain was counted at least ten times. This record belongs to a study of T cells after yellow fever vaccination. Trimming shortened V by 5 bases and J by 3 bases, and 12 bases separated the two germline ends. Germline values: CDR1 DFQATT, CDR2 SNEGSKA (reference sequence). This CDR3 has 13 residues. Using its own MiXCR run on the 5' RACE reads, TCRdb lists one record per CDR3 protein. The sample has some 220,000 distinct CDR3 sequences, approximately 3.2% seen once. Specimen: CD4+ T cells sorted from PBMCs, collected 10 days after the yellow fever booster vaccination. The sequence derives from a man aged 18 to 30 who received the YFV17D yellow fever vaccine. The rearrangement joins TRBV20-1 to TRBJ2-3; D is possibly TRBD1 or TRBD2 (5 bases each). The CDR3 coding sequence is TGCAGTGCTGGGGGACCGGGGACAGATACGCAGTATTTT. It yields the protein CSAGGPGTDTQYF.